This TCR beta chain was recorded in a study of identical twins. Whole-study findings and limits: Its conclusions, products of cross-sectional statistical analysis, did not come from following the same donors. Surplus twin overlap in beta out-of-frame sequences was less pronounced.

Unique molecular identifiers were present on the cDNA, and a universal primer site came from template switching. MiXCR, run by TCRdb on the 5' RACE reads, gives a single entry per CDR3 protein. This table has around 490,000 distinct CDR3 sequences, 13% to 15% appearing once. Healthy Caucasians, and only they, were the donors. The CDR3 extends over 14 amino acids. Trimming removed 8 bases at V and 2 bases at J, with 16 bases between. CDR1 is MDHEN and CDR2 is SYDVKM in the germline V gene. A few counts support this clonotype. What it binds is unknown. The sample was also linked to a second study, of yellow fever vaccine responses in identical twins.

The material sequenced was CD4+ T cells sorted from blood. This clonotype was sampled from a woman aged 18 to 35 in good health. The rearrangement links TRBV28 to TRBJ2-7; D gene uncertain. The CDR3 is CASHASHSTYEQYF. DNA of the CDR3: TGTGCCAGCCATGCGTCTCACAGCACCTACGAGCAGTACTTC. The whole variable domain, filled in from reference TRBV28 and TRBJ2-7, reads DVKVTQSSRYLVKRTGEKVFLECVQDMDHENMFWYRQDPGLGLRLIYFSYDVKMKEKGDIPEGYSVSREKKERFSLILESASTNQTSMYLCASHASHSTYEQYFGPGTRLTVT.